The 31 T cell receptor beta chains below were found in one sample sequenced in a study of technical replicates of blood from several donors. Measured with immunoSEQ multiplex PCR; TCRdb has only the in-frame clones, and not every one. Here the sample spans roughly 68,000 clones, approximately 93% being singletons. Sequencing was performed on PBMCs. The receptors stem from a human donor in good health. Some clones in this sample may be carry-over from other donors' samples.

J is TRBJ1-6 and V is TRBV6-1; weak D call: TRBD1 (6 bases). This CDR3 comprises 14 residues. The V gene lost 1 base and the J gene lost 14 bases, with 15 bases spanning the gap. Germline CDR1 is MNHNS and CDR2 is SASEGT. The CDR3 nucleotides read TGTGCCAGCAGTGAAGGGGCAGGGGAGTCGGCCCTCCACTTT. Its translation is CASSEGAGESALHF.

This chain connects TRBV14 to TRBJ1-2; maybe TRBD1 (5 bases). The CDR3 has 11 residues. Trimming pared 11 bases from V and 7 bases from J, leaving 14 bases between. Germline V lookup: CDR1 SGHDN, CDR2 FVKESK. The CDR3 loop is CAWGEYGGYTF. Here the CDR3 DNA reads TGTGCCTGGGGCGAGTACGGTGGCTACACCTTC.

This clone has a single count. This sequence joins TRBV19 and TRBJ2-3; D is perhaps TRBD1 (5 bases). The length of the CDR3 is 16 residues. Germline values: CDR1 LNHDA, CDR2 SQIVND (reference sequence). Trimming cost V 10 bases and J 0 bases, with 20 bases left between them. CDR3 nucleotide sequence: TGTGCCACCCAAAGGGGCAGGCCGACTAGCACAGATACGCAGTATTTT. Protein product: CATQRGRPTSTDTQYF.

The rearrangement joins TRBV2 to TRBJ2-1; 9 nucleotides match TRBD2. The CDR3 length is 23 residues. V gave up 2 bases and J gave up 0 bases; unmatched junction bases: 23. Germline V gives CDR1 SNHLY, CDR2 FYNNEI. The CDR3 sequence is CASSEPRGGVLAGLQSSYNEQFF. The CDR3 nucleotides read TGTGCCAGCAGTGAACCGCGCGGGGGGGTTCTAGCGGGATTACAGAGCTCCTACAATGAGCAGTTCTTC.

The chain links TRBV19 to TRBJ1-6, with a tentative D call TRBD1 (5 bases). The CDR3 sequence is 15 residues long. Trimming pared 6 bases from V and 0 bases from J, leaving 9 bases between. Per germline, CDR1 LNHDA and CDR2 SQIVND (reference sequence). CDR3 protein: CASRDTRSYNSPLHF. CDR3 sequence (DNA): TGTGCCAGTAGGGACACTCGCTCCTATAATTCACCCCTCCACTTT.

This rearrangement joins TRBV13 to TRBJ2-7; TRBD2 aligns across 11 bases. CDR3 size: 15 residues. The V gene's germline CDR1 is PRHDT and CDR2 FYEKMQ (reference sequence). The V and J ends lost 1 base and 4 bases, in that order; junction bases with no gene match: 3. The CDR3 sequence: CASSLEGTSGYEQYF. CDR3 coding DNA: TGTGCCAGCAGCTTAGAGGGGACTAGCGGATACGAGCAGTACTTC.

This clone was recorded only once. This sequence joins TRBV6-6 and TRBJ2-1, with 8 bases matching TRBD1. The CDR3 has 15 amino acids. J lost 6 bases, V lost 2 bases, and 6 bases had no gene match. Germline V lookup: CDR1 MNHNY, CDR2 SVGAGI (reference sequence). CDR3 protein: CASSYGIDRGNEQFF. The CDR3 coding sequence is TGTGCCAGCAGTTACGGGATAGACAGGGGCAATGAGCAGTTCTTC.

The chain links TRBV6-5 to TRBJ2-7, with 12 bases matching TRBD1. Germline V gene sequence: CDR1 MNHEY, CDR2 SVGAGI. The CDR3 has 15 amino acids. V dropped 3 bases and J dropped 4; count of bases not matched to a gene: 4. CDR3 coding DNA: TGTGCCAGCAGTTATAGGGACAGGGGGCATTACGAGCAGTACTTC. Protein product: CASSYRDRGHYEQYF.

V usage is TRBV4-1 and J usage is TRBJ2-3, with TRBD2 matching 11 bases. The CDR3 contains 15 residues. In germline, CDR1 is MGHRA, CDR2 YSYEKL. V lost 5 bases and J lost 6; bases outside the gene matches: 7. CDR3 residues: CASSLIAGGPDTQYF. The CDR3 DNA follows: TGCGCCAGCAGCTTAATAGCGGGAGGGCCGGATACGCAGTATTTT.

The chain couples TRBV6-5 to TRBJ2-7; the D gene is possibly TRBD1 (6 bases). This CDR3 has 15 amino acids. The germline V and J ends were trimmed by 0 bases and 2 bases, with 11 bases remaining between them. Germline V lookup: CDR1 MNHEY, CDR2 SVGAGI. The CDR3 spells CASSYSVRGPYEQYF. Here the CDR3 DNA reads TGTGCCAGCAGTTACTCAGTCAGGGGCCCCTACGAGCAGTACTTC.

The chain uses TRBV15 and TRBJ2-7; D is ambiguous. V was shortened by 1 base and J by 6 bases, with 16 bases between the two germline ends. The CDR3 spans 15 residues. CDR1 and CDR2 from the germline V gene are LNHNV and YYDKDF (reference sequence). CDR3 nucleotide sequence: TGTGCCACCAGCAGAGTCTCCGGGTTTAGGTCCGAGCAGTACTTC. Encoded protein: CATSRVSGFRSEQYF.

In its sample, this clone was seen once. This chain connects TRBV18 to TRBJ1-5, with 9 bases matching TRBD1. The CDR3 contains 16 residues. CDR1 and CDR2 from the germline V gene are KGHSH and LQKENI. The V gene end was trimmed by 3 bases and the J gene end by 6 bases; junction bases not matched to a gene: 9. DNA of the CDR3: TGTGCCAGCTCACCCTCTGGGACAGGGTCCCTTCAGCCCCAGCATTTT. It codes for CASSPSGTGSLQPQHF.

The CDR3 sequence is CASSVGTSTGELFF. The CDR3 DNA follows: TGTGCCAGCAGCGTCGGGACAAGCACCGGGGAGCTGTTTTTT. The rearrangement joins TRBV5-4 to TRBJ2-2; TRBD1 is a possible D gene (6 bases). Trimming took off 4 bases at V and 4 bases at J, with 11 bases between the two ends. Germline assignment: CDR1 SGHNT and CDR2 YYREEE (reference sequence). The CDR3 has 14 residues.

This CDR3 reads CASRNRGYNEQFF. CDR3 bases: TGTGCCAGCAGAAATCGGGGCTACAATGAGCAGTTCTTC. The chain couples TRBV25-1 to TRBJ2-1; maybe TRBD2 (5 bases). The CDR3 is made up of 13 amino acids. V dropped 6 bases and J dropped 3 bases, with 9 bases sitting between them. The germline V gene encodes CDR1 MGHDK and CDR2 SYGVNS.

In this sample, this clone turned up once. This rearrangement joins TRBV5-1 to TRBJ2-1; 14 bases are shared with TRBD2. Germline trimming cut 3 bases from V and 10 bases from J; bases unmatched to any gene: 18. Germline V gene lookup returns CDR1 SGHRS and CDR2 YFSETQ. The CDR3 extends over 19 amino acids. CDR3 sequence (DNA): TGCGCCAGCAGCTCAACTCCGGGACTAGCGGGAGTAACAAGACAAGAGCAGTTCTTC. Encoded protein: CASSSTPGLAGVTRQEQFF.

The chain uses TRBV5-6 and TRBJ2-2; D unclear. Per the germline V gene, CDR1 is SGHDT and CDR2 is YYEEEE. The length of the CDR3 is 13 residues. V lost 4 bases and J 2 bases, leaving 6 bases between the germline ends. As DNA, the CDR3 is TGTGCCAGCAGCACCAGAAACACCGGGGAGCTGTTTTTT. Translation gives CASSTRNTGELFF.

The chain links TRBV7-9 to TRBJ1-1; D is unresolved. This CDR3 is 12 amino acids long. Germline loops: CDR1 SEHNR, CDR2 FQNEAQ (reference sequence). Trimming pared 5 bases from V and 6 bases from J, leaving 10 bases between. The DNA of the CDR3 is TGTGCCAGCAGCCACGGTACTCCTGAAGCTTTCTTT. It specifies CASSHGTPEAFF. The whole variable domain, filled in from reference TRBV7-9 and TRBJ1-1, reads DTGVSQNPRHKITKRGQNVTFRCDPISEHNRLYWYRQTLGQGPEFLTYFQNEAQLEKSRLLSDRFSAERPKGSFSTLEIQRTEQGDSAMYLCASSHGTPEAFFGQGTRLTVV.

The V gene is TRBV5-4, the J gene TRBJ2-1; 7 positions agree with TRBD2. Germline V CDR1 and CDR2: SGHNT, YYREEE (reference sequence). Trimming at V came to 0 bases and at J to 8 bases, leaving 8 bases not matched to a gene. This CDR3 spans 15 amino acids. Written as DNA, the CDR3 is TGTGCCAGCAGCTTGGCCTTAAGGGCGGGAGATGAGCAGTTCTTC. Its translation is CASSLALRAGDEQFF.

This chain links TRBV30 with TRBJ2-5; TRBD1 might be the D (5 bases). CDR1 is GTSNPN and CDR2 is SVGIG in the germline V gene (reference sequence). The CDR3 loop spans 13 amino acids. V was shortened by 3 bases and J by 5 bases, with 13 bases between the two germline ends. The CDR3 nucleotides are TGTGCCTGGAGAGTAGCAGGGCGGGAGACCCAGTACTTC. Translating gives CAWRVAGRETQYF.

The chain couples TRBV7-2 to TRBJ2-3; a weak D match, TRBD2 (5 bases). Germline-derived CDR1 and CDR2 are SGHTA and FQGNSA. The CDR3 spans 15 residues. Trimming left V 1 base short and J 4 bases short, with 12 bases between. The CDR3 spells CASSLDPGSADTQYF. As DNA, the CDR3 is TGTGCCAGCAGCTTAGACCCGGGGTCCGCAGATACGCAGTATTTT.

This clone was counted once. The CDR3 loop reads CSARSGDGYTF. The CDR3 nucleotides are TGCAGTGCTAGATCGGGGGATGGCTACACCTTC. This chain connects TRBV20-1 to TRBJ1-2; tentatively, D is TRBD1 (5 bases). The germline CDR1 and CDR2 sequences are DFQATT and SNEGSKA (reference sequence). V was trimmed by 2 bases and J by 6 bases, leaving 7 bases between them. This CDR3 spans 11 amino acids.

The rearrangement links TRBV7-2 to TRBJ2-1, with unresolved D. Germline values: CDR1 SGHTA, CDR2 FQGNSA. Deletions cut 5 bases from V and 0 bases from J, with 11 bases between. This CDR3 is built from 15 residues. The DNA of the CDR3 is TGTGCCAGCAGCGCGGCCGGCAGCTCCTACAATGAGCAGTTCTTC. Translating it yields CASSAAGSSYNEQFF.

The chain employs TRBV19 and TRBJ2-3; tentative D call: TRBD1 (5 bases). This CDR3 has 14 amino acids. Per germline, CDR1 LNHDA and CDR2 SQIVND (reference sequence). Trimming took 6 bases from V and 7 from J, leaving 17 bases between them. The CDR3, as DNA: TGTGCCAGTAGCAAGGGGCCGGTCGTGCATACGCAGTATTTT. Translated: CASSKGPVVHTQYF.

Written as DNA, the CDR3 is TGTGCCAGCAGGTCTAGGGACAGGGTGAACACTGAAGCTTTCTTT. Its protein product is CASRSRDRVNTEAFF. The chain recombines TRBV13 with TRBJ1-1; 9 positions agree with TRBD1. This CDR3 is built from 15 residues. V was clipped by 6 bases and J by 0 bases; unmatched bases: 5. Germline loops: CDR1 PRHDT, CDR2 FYEKMQ (reference sequence).

This sequence joins TRBV6-1 and TRBJ1-1; D remains ambiguous. CDR3 size: 14 residues. Germline values: CDR1 MNHNS, CDR2 SASEGT. V gave up 6 bases and J gave up 0 bases, with 11 bases separating them. The CDR3 sequence is CASSLTHLNTEAFF. The CDR3 DNA sequence: TGTGCCAGCAGCCTGACACACTTGAACACTGAAGCTTTCTTT.

The J gene is TRBJ1-3, the V gene TRBV5-1; possibly TRBD1 for D (6 bases). The CDR3 sequence is 14 residues long. Germline V lookup: CDR1 SGHRS, CDR2 YFSETQ. V was trimmed by 0 bases and J by 4 bases, leaving 8 bases between them. The CDR3 region has the DNA TGCGCCAGCAGCTTGGGGGGGCCGGGAAACACCATATATTTT. It is translated as CASSLGGPGNTIYF. Supplemented by reference TRBV5-1 and TRBJ1-3, the full variable domain reads KAGVTQTPRYLIKTRGQQVTLSCSPISGHRSVSWYQQTPGQGLQFLFEYFSETQRNKGNFPGRFSGRQFSNSRSEMNVSTLELGDSALYLCASSLGGPGNTIYFGEGSWLTVV.

V is TRBV6-1 and J is TRBJ1-1; 10 bases are shared with TRBD1. This CDR3 is 15 amino acids long. The germline gives CDR1 MNHNS, CDR2 SASEGT. The ends lost 6 bases at V and 5 bases at J; junction bases unmatched: 9. The CDR3 DNA is TGTGCCAGCAGGGGGGCCGGGACAGGGGTTACTGAAGCTTTCTTT. Protein product: CASRGAGTGVTEAFF.

J is TRBJ1-3 and V is TRBV4-2; TRBD1 is a possible D gene (6 bases). CDR3 length: 15 residues. The germline V gene encodes CDR1 LGHNA and CDR2 YNFKEQ. Trimming removed 4 bases at V and 0 bases at J, with 10 bases between. CDR3 sequence reads: CASSPGQSSGNTIYF. In nucleotides, the CDR3 is TGTGCCAGCAGCCCCGGACAGAGCTCTGGAAACACCATATATTTT.

The chain couples TRBV27 to TRBJ2-7; a possible D gene is TRBD1 (6 bases). Trimming removed 0 bases from V and 7 bases from J, with 13 bases in between. The germline V gene encodes CDR1 MNHEY and CDR2 SMNVEV (reference sequence). The CDR3 sequence is 14 residues long. Here the CDR3 reads CASSLSPDSREQYF. The CDR3 DNA is TGTGCCAGCAGTTTATCCCCGGACAGCCGGGAGCAGTACTTC.

In DNA form, the CDR3 reads TGTGCCAGCAGCTCCCAAGCGGTGGAGACCCAGTACTTC. Protein: CASSSQAVETQYF. The rearrangement links TRBV7-8 to TRBJ2-5; weak D call: TRBD2 (5 bases). Germline V gene data show CDR1 as SGHVS and CDR2 as FQNEAQ. V was clipped by 4 bases and J by 5 bases, with 11 bases between them. This CDR3 spans 13 amino acids. Supplemented by reference TRBV7-8 and TRBJ2-5, the full variable domain reads GAGVSQSPRYKVAKRGQDVALRCDPISGHVSLFWYQQALGQGPEFLTYFQNEAQLDKSGLPSDRFFAERPEGSVSTLKIQRTQQEDSAVYLCASSSQAVETQYFGPGTRLLVL.

The CDR3 is CASSVSSEQFF. The CDR3 nucleotides are TGTGCCAGCAGCGTCTCTAGCGAGCAGTTCTTC. The chain couples TRBV9 to TRBJ2-1, with D possibly TRBD2 on 5 matching bases. The V end lost 2 bases, the J end lost 10 bases, and 7 bases lay between the germline ends. Germline CDR1 is SGDLS and CDR2 is YYNGEE. The CDR3 loop spans 11 amino acids.